This T cell receptor (beta chain) was captured by sequencing in a study of glioma-infiltrating T cells (dated by TCRdb to about 2016). Regarding the study in general: The study sequenced TCR alpha- and beta-chain repertoires from glioma tissue, from non-neoplastic brain tissue and from matched peripheral blood mononuclear cells. Each tissue-infiltrating repertoire was compared with the same patient's peripheral blood repertoire to measure divergence between tissue and blood T-cell populations. The paired cohort comprised three low-grade glioma patients, 8 or 9 primary glioblastoma patients and three non-glioma patients contributing non-neoplastic brain tissue.

As to this clonotype: The specificity of this receptor is unknown. It has no much larger one-base neighbor in the sample; base qualities were not kept.

Looking up the germline V gene yields CDR1 MNHEY and CDR2 SVGEGT. At the junction V is shortened by 4 bases and J by 2 bases, with 18 bases in between. Its CDR3 holds 16 amino acids, cysteine through phenylalanine. Kept here is only the CDR3 DNA, which spans 48 bases and is read in frame from base 1. Beyond this particular receptor, the publication reports: Only a very small number of CDR3 sequences turned up in both tissue and blood, a result put down to high CDR3 diversity combined with limited sampling. VJ-independent divergence between tissue and blood was below expectation in non-neoplastic patients but above expectation in all gliomas, especially low-grade gliomas. Small numbers underpinned the group comparisons: roughly 8 glioblastoma patients, three low-grade glioma patients and three non-neoplastic patients.

TCR alpha and beta CDR3 regions were amplified with the iRepertoire nested amplicon-rescue multiplex PCR (arm-PCR) platform from RNA. The input for one-step reverse transcription and amplification was 100-400 ng of tissue mRNA or PBMC total RNA. Following bead purification, Illumina adapters were added by a secondary multiplex PCR, and libraries between 200 and 400 bp were gel-purified. The libraries contained internal 6-nucleotide barcodes that were used for demultiplexing. Libraries were sequenced on an Illumina MiSeq with 2x220 or 2x250 nucleotide paired-end reads. In the original analysis: Paired reads were merged using FLASH 1.2.11 and were aligned to the GRCh37 human genome using BWA-MEM, after which TRA and TRB reads were extracted. V and J assignment used an IMGT-derived reference of cassette sequences and CDR3 motifs that included pseudogenes. Reads were translated in three frames, and productive CDR3s were defined by a C…FGXG motif without stop codons. A clonotype was defined as a unique combination of a V-J cassette pair and a CDR3 amino acid sequence. Reads were filtered by Hamming distance, with the threshold set by the sequence error rate of each sample in mapped regions. TCRdb passed the public sequencing reads through fastp at Q25 and MiXCR, retaining productive beta sequences. Entries that share a CDR3 protein sequence are merged under the most common genes and DNA. TCRdb, not the authors, supplied the V and J calls. This sample is represented by 9,500 to 13,000 distinct CDR3 sequences; roughly 53% of them were singletons. The ten largest clones capture less than 25% of the sample.

This receptor was obtained from a human donor with low-grade glioma or glioblastoma, undergoing nonglioma brain surgery, or in good health (not recorded which). The chain joins TRBV6-2 or TRBV6-3 to TRBJ2-7; the D gene cannot be resolved reliably. The sample consisted of glioma tissue, nonneoplastic brain tissue, or PBMCs (not recorded which). CDR3 sequence: CASSSPAGTQAYEQYF. The DNA is TGTGCCAGCAGTTCGCCCGCCGGTACGCAGGCCTACGAGCAGTACTTC.